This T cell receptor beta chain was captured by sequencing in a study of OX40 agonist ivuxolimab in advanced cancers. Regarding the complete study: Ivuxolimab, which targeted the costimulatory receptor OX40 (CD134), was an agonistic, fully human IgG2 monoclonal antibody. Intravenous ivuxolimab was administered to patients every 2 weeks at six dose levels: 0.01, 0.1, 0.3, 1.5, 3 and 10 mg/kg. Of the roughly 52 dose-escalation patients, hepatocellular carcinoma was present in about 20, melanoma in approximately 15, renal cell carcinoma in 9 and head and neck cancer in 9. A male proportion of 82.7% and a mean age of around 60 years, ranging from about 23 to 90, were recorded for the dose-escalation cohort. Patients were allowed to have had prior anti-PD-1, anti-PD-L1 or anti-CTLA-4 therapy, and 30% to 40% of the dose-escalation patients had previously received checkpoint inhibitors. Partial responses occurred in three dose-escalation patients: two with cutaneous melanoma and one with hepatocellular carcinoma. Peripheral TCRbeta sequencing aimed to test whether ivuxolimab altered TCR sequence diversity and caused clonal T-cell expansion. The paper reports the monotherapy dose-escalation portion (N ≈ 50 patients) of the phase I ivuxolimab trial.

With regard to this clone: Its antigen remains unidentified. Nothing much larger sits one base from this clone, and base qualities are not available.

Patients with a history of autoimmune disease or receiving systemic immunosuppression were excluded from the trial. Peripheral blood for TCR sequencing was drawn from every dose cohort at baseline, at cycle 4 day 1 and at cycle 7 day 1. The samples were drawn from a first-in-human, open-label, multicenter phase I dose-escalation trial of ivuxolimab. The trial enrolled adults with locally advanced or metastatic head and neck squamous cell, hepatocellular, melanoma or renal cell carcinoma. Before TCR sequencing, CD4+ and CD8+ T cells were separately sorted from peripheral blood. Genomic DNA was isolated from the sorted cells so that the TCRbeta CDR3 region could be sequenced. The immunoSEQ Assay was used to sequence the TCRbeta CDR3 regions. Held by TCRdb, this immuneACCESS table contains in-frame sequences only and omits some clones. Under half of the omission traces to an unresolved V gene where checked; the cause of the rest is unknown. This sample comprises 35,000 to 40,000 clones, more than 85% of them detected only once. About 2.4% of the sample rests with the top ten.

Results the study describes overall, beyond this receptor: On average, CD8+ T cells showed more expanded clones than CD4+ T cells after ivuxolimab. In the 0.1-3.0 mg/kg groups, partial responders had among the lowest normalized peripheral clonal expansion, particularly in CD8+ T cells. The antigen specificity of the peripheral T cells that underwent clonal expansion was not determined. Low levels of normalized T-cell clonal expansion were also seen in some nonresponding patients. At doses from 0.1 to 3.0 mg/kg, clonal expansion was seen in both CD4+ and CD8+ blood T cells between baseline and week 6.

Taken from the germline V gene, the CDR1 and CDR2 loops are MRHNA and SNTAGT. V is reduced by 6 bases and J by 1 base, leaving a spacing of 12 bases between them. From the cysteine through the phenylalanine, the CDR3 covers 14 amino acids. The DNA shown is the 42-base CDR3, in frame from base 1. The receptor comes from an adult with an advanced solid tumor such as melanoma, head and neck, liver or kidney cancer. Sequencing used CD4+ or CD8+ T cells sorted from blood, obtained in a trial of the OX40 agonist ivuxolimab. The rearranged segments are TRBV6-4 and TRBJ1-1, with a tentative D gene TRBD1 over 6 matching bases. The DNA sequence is TGTGCCAGCAGGGACAGTGACAAGAACACTGAAGCTTTCTTT. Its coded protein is CASRDSDKNTEAFF.